Sequencing of this TCR beta chain was carried out in a study of cytomegalovirus exposure and HLA in healthy donors. The study's findings and limits: It was taken for granted in presence/absence analyses that sequencing depth across donors was roughly uniform.

Notes on this clone: Its antigen is still unknown.

V was pared by 2 bases and J by 4 bases, with 1 base of the junction left unmatched. The CDR3 has 13 residues. CDR1 is KGHSH, CDR2 LQKENI, per germline. The PCR made use of 60 Vbeta and 13 Jbeta primers. TCRdb's table, derived via immunoSEQ multiplex PCR, lists solely in-frame clones and lacks some. Seen here are 95,000 to 150,000 clones, under 80% observed once, and the top ten hold approximately 28%. The clonotype comes from a man aged 55 to 70 in good health and CMV-seropositive. Specimen: PBMCs. This chain links TRBV18 with TRBJ2-5; TRBD2 aligns across 7 bases. CDR3 coding DNA: TGTGCCAGCTCACCAGGCGGGGGAGAGACCCAGTACTTC. This encodes CASSPGGGETQYF.